This T cell receptor (beta chain) derives from a study of OX40 agonist ivuxolimab in advanced cancers. The overall study: Ivuxolimab, an antibody acting as an agonist of OX40 (CD134), was used to treat patients. Three patients showed partial responses: one hepatocellular carcinoma and two cutaneous melanoma cases. Whole-study findings and limits: The average count of expanded clones was higher among CD8+ T cells than among CD4+.

The assay was immunoSEQ multiplex PCR, and TCRdb's table has in-frame clones only and misses some. The sample yields 100,000 to 150,000 clones, under 95% seen once. Comment on this clone: Its specificity is not known.

Trimming removed 4 bases at V and 1 base at J, with 17 bases between. Germline CDR1 SEHNR, CDR2 FQNEAQ (reference sequence). The CDR3 spans 16 residues. The investigators sampled blood at baseline, at cycle 4 day 1, and at cycle 7 day 1. The source is an adult with an advanced solid tumor such as melanoma, head and neck, liver or kidney cancer. V usage is TRBV7-9 and J usage is TRBJ2-7; perhaps TRBD1 as D (6 bases). Here the sequenced sample was CD4+ or CD8+ T cells sorted from blood, taken in a trial of the OX40 agonist ivuxolimab. The CDR3 DNA is TGTGCCAGCAGCTCCCGTGGACAGAATCTTTCCTACGAGCAGTACTTC. Protein sequence: CASSSRGQNLSYEQYF.